This T cell receptor beta chain was found in a study of cytomegalovirus exposure and HLA in healthy donors. In the PCR, 60 Vbeta and 13 Jbeta primers were used. Clones were read by immunoSEQ multiplex PCR, and TCRdb kept only the in-frame ones, dropping some. The table records 170,000 or so clones, 80% of them present only once. V shed 4 bases and J 5 bases; nucleotides not matched to a gene: 7. The germline CDR1 and CDR2 sequences are LGHNA and YSLEER. This CDR3 comprises 15 residues. The V and J genes are TRBV4-3 and TRBJ1-4, with 7 nucleotides matching TRBD1. This receptor was identified in a woman aged 45-65 years in good health and CMV-seropositive. Material: PBMCs. The CDR3 DNA follows: TGCGCCAGCAGCCCGGCAGGGGGGAGGAATGAAAAACTGTTTTTT. Translation: CASSPAGGRNEKLFF.